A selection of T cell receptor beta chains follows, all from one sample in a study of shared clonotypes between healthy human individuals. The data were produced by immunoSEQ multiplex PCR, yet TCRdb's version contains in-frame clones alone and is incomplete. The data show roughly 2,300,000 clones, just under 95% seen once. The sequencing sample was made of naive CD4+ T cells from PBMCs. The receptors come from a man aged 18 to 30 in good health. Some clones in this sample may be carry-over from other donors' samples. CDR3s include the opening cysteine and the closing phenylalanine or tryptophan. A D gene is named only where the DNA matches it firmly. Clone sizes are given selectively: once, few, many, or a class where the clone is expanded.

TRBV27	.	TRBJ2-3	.	TGTGCCAGCAGTTTAGTGAGGGATACGCAGTATTTT	CASSLVRDTQYF
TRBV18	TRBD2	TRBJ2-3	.	TGTGCCAGCTCACCGGGGACTAGCGGCACAGATACGCAGTATTTT	CASSPGTSGTDTQYF
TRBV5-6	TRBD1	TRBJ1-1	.	TGTGCCAGCAGCTCCCTGACAGGGGGGAACACTGAAGCTTTCTTT	CASSSLTGGNTEAFF
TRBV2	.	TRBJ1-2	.	TGTGCCAGCACCTCGTCAGTCGCGGGAGGCTACACCTTC	CASTSSVAGGYTF
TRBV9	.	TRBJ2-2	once	TGTGCCAGCAGCGTACAGCGGTTCCCTGGGGAGCTGTTTTTT	CASSVQRFPGELFF
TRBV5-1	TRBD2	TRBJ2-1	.	TGCGCCAGCAGCTTGGGGACTAGCGGGTCGTACAATGAGCAGTTCTTC	CASSLGTSGSYNEQFF
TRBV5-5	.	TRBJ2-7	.	TGTGCCAGCAGCTTGGCGGGTAGCCCCTCCTACGAGCAGTACTTC	CASSLAGSPSYEQYF
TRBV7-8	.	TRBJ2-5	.	TGTGCCAGCAGCTTAGTACTAGCCGAGACCCAGTACTTC	CASSLVLAETQYF
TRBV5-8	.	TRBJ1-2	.	TGTGCCAGCAGCTTCTTAACAGACTACTATGGCTACACCTTC	CASSFLTDYYGYTF
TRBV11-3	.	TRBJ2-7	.	TGTGCCAGCAGCTTTGCTTCGGCCTACGAGCAGTACTTC	CASSFASAYEQYF
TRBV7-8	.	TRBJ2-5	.	TGTGCCAGCAGCTTAAGGACGGTTGGGGTAGAGACCCAGTACTTC	CASSLRTVGVETQYF
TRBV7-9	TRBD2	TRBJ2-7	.	TGTGCCAGCAGCTCCCCTAGCGGGCGCTCCTACGAGCAGTACTTC	CASSSPSGRSYEQYF